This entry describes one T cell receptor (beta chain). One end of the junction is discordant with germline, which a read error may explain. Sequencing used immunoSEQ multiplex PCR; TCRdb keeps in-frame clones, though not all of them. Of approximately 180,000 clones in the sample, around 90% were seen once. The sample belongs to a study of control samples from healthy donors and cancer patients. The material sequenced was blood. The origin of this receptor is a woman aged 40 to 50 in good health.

This chain's CDR3 is CASRLLAGGPMNEQFF. CDR3 sequence (DNA): TGTGCCAGCCGCTTGCTAGCGGGGGGCCCGATGAATGAGCAGTTCTTC. V usage is TRBV5-6 and J usage is TRBJ2-1; TRBD2 aligns across 11 bases. This CDR3 is 16 amino acids long. Germline CDR1 reads SGHDT; CDR2 reads YYEEEE.